The present T cell receptor beta chain was sequenced within a study of tumor-infiltrating lymphocytes in primary liver carcinoma. Findings and caveats of the study: Overlap between tumor regions exceeded overlap of tumor with adjacent tissue or blood. When set against blood, tumors had a significantly higher top-250-clone fraction (p = 0.039). Samples were bulk unsorted, so CD4+ and CD8+ repertoires were not compared.

On this clonotype itself: Antigen specificity is unknown. One end of the junction is discordant with germline, which a read error may explain.

The researchers obtained blood RNA from unsorted whole blood and also extracted germline DNA. CDR1 and CDR2 from the germline V gene are SGDLS and YYNGEE. The CDR3 covers 16 residues. TCR beta cDNA was prepared out of roughly 500 ng total RNA by means of a constant-region primer. Three nested multiplex PCR rounds, a slightly modified ARM-PCR, produced the libraries for TCR beta. PCR rounds one and two used TRBV1-TRBV30 forward primers with a C-beta reverse primer for roughly 10 cycles each. TCRdb fed the multiplex PCR reads into MiXCR, producing one record per CDR3 protein. The sample shows fewer than 350,000 distinct CDR3 sequences, 55% to 65% of them seen only once.

This TCR came from a man aged 35 to 55 with primary liver carcinoma and hepatitis B virus infection. Material: peripheral blood. The J gene is TRBJ2-2, the V gene TRBV9; D may be TRBD1 or TRBD2 (7 bases each). CDR3 region: CASTQRGGGSTGELLF. The CDR3 region has the DNA TGTGCCAGCACCCAACGAGGGGGCGGGAGCACCGGGGAGCTGCTTTTT.